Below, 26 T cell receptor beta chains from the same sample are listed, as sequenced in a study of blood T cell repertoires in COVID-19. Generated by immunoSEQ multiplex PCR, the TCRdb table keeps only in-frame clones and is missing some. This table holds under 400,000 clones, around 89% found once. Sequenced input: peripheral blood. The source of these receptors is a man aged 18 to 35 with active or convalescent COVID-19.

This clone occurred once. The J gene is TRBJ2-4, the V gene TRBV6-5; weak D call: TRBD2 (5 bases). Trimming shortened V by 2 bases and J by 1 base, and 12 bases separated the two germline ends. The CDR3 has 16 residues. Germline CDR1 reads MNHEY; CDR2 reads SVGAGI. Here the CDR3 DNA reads TGTGCCAGCAGTTACCTTCGGTCGGGGGCCAAAAACATTCAGTACTTC. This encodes CASSYLRSGAKNIQYF.

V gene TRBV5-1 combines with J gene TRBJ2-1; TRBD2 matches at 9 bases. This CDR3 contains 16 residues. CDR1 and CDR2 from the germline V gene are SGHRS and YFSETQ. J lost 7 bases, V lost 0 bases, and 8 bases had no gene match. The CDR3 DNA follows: TGCGCCAGCAGCTTGGTTGGTAGCGGGGGCCTTAATGAGCAGTTCTTC. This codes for CASSLVGSGGLNEQFF.

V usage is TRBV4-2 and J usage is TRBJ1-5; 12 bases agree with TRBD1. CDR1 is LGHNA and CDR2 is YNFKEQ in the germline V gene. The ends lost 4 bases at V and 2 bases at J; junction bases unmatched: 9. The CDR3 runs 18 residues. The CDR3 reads CASSPGTGGQLGNQPQHF. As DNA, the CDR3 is TGTGCCAGCAGCCCCGGGACAGGGGGCCAATTGGGCAATCAGCCCCAGCATTTT.

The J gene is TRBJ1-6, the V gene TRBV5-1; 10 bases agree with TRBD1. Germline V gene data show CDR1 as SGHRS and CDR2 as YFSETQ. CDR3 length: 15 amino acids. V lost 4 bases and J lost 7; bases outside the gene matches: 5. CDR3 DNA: TGCGCCAGCAGCACGCGGACAGGGGGGAATTCACCCCTCCACTTT. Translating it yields CASSTRTGGNSPLHF.

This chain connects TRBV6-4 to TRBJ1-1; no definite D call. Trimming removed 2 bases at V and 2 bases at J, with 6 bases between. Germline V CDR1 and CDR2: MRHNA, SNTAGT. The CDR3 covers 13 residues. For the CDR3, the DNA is TGTGCCAGCAGTGACGCAGATAACACTGAAGCTTTCTTT. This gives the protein CASSDADNTEAFF.

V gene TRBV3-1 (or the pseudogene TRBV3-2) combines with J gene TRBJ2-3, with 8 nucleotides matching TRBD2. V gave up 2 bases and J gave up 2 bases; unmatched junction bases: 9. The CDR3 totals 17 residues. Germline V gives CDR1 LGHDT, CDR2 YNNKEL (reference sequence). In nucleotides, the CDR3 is TGTGCCAGCAGCCAATATATGGTAGCGGGGATCACAGATACGCAGTATTTT. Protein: CASSQYMVAGITDTQYF.

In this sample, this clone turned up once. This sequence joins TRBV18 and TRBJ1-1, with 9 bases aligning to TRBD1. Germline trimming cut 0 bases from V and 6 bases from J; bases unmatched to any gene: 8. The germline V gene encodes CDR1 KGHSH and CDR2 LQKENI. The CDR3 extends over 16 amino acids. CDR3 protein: CASSPPGTGLIAEAFF. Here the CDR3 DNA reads TGTGCCAGCTCACCACCCGGGACAGGGCTTATCGCTGAAGCTTTCTTT.

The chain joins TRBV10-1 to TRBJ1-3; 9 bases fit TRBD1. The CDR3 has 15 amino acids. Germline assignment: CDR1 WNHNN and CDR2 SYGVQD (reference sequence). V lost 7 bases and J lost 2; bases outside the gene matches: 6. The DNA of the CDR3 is TGCGCCAGCAAGGGGGACAGGGAACCTGGAAACACCATATATTTT. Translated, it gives CASKGDREPGNTIYF.

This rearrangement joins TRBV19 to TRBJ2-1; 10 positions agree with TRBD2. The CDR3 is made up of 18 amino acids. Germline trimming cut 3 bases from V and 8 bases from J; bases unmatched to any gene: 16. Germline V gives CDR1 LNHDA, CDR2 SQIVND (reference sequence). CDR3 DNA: TGTGCCAGTAGTATGGGGAGAGCTAGCGGGAGTTGGGGCCATGAGCAGTTCTTC. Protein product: CASSMGRASGSWGHEQFF.

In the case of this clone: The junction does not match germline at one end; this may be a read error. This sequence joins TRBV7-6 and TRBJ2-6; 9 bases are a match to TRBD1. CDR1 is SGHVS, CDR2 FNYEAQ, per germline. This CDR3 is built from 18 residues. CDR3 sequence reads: CASSPRDRGGAGANVLTF. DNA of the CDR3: TGTGCCAGCAGCCCCCGAGACAGGGGGGGCGCTGGGGCCAACGTGCTGACTTTC.

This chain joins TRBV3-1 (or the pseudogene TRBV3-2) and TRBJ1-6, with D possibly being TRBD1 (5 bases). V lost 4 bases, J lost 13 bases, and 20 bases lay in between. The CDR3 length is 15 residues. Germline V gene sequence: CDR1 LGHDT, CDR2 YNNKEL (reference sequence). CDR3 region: CASSPRGTDSGPLHF. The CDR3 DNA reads TGTGCCAGCAGCCCTCGGGGGACCGACTCTGGTCCCCTCCACTTT.

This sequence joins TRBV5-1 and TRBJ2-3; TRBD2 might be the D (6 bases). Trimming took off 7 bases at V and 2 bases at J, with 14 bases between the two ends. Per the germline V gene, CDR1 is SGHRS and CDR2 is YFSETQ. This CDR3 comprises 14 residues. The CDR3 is CASGRGLNTDTQYF. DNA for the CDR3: TGCGCCAGCGGAAGAGGACTAAACACAGATACGCAGTATTTT.

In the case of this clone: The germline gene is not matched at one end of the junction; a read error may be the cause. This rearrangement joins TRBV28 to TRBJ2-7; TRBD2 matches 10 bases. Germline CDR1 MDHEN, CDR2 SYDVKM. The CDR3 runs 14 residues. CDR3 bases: TGTGCCAGCACCCCTAGCGGGGGCACCTACGAGCAGTGCTTC. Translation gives CASTPSGGTYEQCF. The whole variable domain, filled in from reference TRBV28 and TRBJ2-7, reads DVKVTQSSRYLVKRTGEKVFLECVQDMDHENMFWYRQDPGLGLRLIYFSYDVKMKEKGDIPEGYSVSREKKERFSLILESASTNQTSMYLCASTPSGGTYEQCFGPGTRLTVT.

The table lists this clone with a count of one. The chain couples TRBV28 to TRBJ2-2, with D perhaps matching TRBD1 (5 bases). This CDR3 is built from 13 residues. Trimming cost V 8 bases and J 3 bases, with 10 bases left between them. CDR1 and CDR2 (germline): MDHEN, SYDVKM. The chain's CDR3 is CASFTGYTGELFF. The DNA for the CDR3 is TGTGCCAGCTTCACAGGATACACCGGGGAGCTGTTTTTT.

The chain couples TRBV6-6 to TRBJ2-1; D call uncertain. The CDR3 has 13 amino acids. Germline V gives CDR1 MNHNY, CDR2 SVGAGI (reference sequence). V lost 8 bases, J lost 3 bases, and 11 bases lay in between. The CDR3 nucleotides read TGTGCCAGCGGAGAACTATACTACAATGAGCAGTTCTTC. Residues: CASGELYYNEQFF.

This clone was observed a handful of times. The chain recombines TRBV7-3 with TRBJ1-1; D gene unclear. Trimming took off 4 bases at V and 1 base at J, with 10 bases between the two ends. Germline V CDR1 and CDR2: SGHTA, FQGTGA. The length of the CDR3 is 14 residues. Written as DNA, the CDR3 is TGTGCCAGCAGCTCGCCCGGGGAGAACACTGAAGCTTTCTTT. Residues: CASSSPGENTEAFF.

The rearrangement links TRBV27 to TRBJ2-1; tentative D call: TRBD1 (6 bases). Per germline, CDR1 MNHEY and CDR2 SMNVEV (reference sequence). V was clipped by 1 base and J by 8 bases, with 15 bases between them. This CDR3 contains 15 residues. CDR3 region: CASSLWLAGVDEQFF. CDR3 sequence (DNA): TGTGCCAGCAGTTTATGGTTGGCAGGGGTCGATGAGCAGTTCTTC.

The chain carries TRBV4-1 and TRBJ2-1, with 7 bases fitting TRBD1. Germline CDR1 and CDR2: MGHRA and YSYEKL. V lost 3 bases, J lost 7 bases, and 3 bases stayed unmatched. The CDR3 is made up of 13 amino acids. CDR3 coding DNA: TGCGCCAGCAGCCACGCGACAGGGAATGAGCAGTTCTTC. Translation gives CASSHATGNEQFF.

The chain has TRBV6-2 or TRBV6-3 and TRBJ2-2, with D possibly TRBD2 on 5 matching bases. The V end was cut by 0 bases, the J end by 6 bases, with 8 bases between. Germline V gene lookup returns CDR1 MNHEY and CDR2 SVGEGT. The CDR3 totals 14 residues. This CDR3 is CASSYSRGAGELFF. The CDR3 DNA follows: TGTGCCAGCAGTTACTCTCGGGGTGCCGGGGAGCTGTTTTTT.

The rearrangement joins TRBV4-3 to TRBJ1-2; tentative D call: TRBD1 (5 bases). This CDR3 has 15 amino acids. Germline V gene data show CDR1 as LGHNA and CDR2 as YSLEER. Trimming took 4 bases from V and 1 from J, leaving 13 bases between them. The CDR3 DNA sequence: TGCGCCAGCAGCCCGGAAGGGACTTTTAACTATGGCTACACCTTC. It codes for CASSPEGTFNYGYTF.

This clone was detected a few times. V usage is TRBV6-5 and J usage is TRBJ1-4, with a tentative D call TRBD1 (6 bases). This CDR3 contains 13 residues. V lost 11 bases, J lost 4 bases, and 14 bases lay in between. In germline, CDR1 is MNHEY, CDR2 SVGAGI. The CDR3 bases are TGTGCCCGCACCGGGACACTTAATGAAAAACTGTTTTTT. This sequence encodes CARTGTLNEKLFF.

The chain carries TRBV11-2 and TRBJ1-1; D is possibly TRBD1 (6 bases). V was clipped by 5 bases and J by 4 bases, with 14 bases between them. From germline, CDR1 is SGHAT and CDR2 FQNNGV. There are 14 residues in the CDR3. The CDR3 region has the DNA TGTGCCAGCAGCCCCCAGGGGTATGGCACTGAAGCTTTCTTT. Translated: CASSPQGYGTEAFF.

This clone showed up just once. The CDR3 DNA reads as TGTGCCAGCAGGCAGGACACCGGGGAGCTGTTTTTT. Its protein is CASRQDTGELFF. The gene calls are TRBV2 and TRBJ2-2; D remains ambiguous. This CDR3 region has 12 residues. Trimming took off 6 bases at V and 3 bases at J, with 5 bases between the two ends. CDR1 SNHLY and CDR2 FYNNEI come from the germline V gene.

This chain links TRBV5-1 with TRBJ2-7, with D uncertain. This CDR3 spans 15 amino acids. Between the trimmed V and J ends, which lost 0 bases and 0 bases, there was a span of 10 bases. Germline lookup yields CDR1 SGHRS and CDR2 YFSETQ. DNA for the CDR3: TGCGCCAGCAGCTTGGAGCGACCGACCTCCTACGAGCAGTACTTC. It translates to CASSLERPTSYEQYF.

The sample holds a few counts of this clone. The CDR3 here is CASSPLPGNTIYF. The CDR3 DNA follows: TGTGCCAGCAGCCCCCTTCCTGGAAACACCATATATTTT. This sequence joins TRBV3-1 (or the pseudogene TRBV3-2) and TRBJ1-3; D is uncertain. V was clipped by 4 bases and J by 2 bases, with 6 bases between them. The CDR3 extends over 13 amino acids. Looked up from germline, CDR1 is LGHDT and CDR2 is YNNKEL (reference sequence).

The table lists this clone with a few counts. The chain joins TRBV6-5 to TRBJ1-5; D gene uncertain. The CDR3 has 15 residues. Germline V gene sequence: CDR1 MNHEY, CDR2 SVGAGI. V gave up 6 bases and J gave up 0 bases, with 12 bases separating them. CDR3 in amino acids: CASRQTGDSNQPQHF. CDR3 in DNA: TGTGCCAGCAGACAGACCGGGGATAGCAATCAGCCCCAGCATTTT.